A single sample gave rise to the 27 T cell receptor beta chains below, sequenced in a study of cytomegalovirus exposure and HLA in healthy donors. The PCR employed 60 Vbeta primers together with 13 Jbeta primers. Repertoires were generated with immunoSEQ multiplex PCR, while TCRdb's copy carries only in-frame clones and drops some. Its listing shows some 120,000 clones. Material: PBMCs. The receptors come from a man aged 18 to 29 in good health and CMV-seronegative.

CDR3 in amino acids: CASSLTGGHTGELFF. CDR3 nucleotides: TGTGCCAGCAGTCTTACAGGGGGCCACACCGGGGAGCTGTTTTTT. The rearrangement joins TRBV6-5 to TRBJ2-2; TRBD1 matches at 9 bases. Germline values: CDR1 MNHEY, CDR2 SVGAGI. Trimming removed 5 bases from V and 3 bases from J; junction bases left unmatched: 4. CDR3 size: 15 residues.

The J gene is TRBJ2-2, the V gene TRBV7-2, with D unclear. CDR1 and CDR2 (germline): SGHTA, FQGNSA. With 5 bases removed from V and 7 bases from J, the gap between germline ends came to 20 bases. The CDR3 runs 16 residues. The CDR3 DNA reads TGTGCCAGCAGCCCGATCTCTACTCCGCTCGGCGGGGAGCTGTTTTTT. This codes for CASSPISTPLGGELFF.

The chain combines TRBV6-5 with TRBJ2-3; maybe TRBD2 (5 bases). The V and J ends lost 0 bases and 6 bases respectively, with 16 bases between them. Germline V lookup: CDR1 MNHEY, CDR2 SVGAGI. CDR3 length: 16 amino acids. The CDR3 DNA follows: TGTGCCAGCAGTTACTCCCGGCCCAAAGGAGGTGATACGCAGTATTTT. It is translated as CASSYSRPKGGDTQYF.

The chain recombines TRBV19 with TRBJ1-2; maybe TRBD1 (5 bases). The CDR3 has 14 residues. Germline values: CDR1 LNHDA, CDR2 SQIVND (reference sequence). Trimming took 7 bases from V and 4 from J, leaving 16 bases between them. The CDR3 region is CASTGVGNLYGYTF. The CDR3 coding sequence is TGTGCCAGTACGGGGGTAGGGAATCTCTATGGCTACACCTTC. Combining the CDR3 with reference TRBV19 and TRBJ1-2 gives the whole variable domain DGGITQSPKYLFRKEGQNVTLSCEQNLNHDAMYWYRQDPGQGLRLIYYSQIVNDFQKGDIAEGYSVSREKKESFPLTVTSAQKNPTAFYLCASTGVGNLYGYTFGSGTRLTVV.

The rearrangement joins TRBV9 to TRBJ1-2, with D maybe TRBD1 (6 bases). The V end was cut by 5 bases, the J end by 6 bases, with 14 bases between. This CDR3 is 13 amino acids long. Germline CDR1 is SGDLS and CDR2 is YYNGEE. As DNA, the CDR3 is TGTGCCAGCAGTCCCGGGACACGAGATGGCTACACCTTC. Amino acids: CASSPGTRDGYTF.

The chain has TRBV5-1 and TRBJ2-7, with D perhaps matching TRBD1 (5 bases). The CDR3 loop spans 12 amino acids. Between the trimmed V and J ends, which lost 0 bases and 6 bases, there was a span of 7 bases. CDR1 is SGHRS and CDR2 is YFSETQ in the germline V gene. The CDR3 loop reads CASSLDRREQYF. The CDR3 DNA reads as TGCGCCAGCAGCTTGGACAGGCGCGAGCAGTACTTC. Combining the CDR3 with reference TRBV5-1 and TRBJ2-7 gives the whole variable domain KAGVTQTPRYLIKTRGQQVTLSCSPISGHRSVSWYQQTPGQGLQFLFEYFSETQRNKGNFPGRFSGRQFSNSRSEMNVSTLELGDSALYLCASSLDRREQYFGPGTRLTVT.

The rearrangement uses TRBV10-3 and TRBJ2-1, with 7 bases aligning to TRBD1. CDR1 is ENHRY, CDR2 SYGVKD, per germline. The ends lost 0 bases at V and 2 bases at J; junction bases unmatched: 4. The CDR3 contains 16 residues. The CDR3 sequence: CAISESTGVTYNEQFF. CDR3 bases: TGTGCCATCAGTGAGTCAACAGGGGTCACCTACAATGAGCAGTTCTTC.

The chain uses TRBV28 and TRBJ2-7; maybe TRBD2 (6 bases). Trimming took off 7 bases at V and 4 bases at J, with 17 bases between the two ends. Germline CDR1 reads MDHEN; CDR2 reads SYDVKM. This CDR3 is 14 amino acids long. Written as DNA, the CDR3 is TGTGCCAGCATTCGCGGCGGGGCAGGGTACGAGCAGTACTTC. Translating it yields CASIRGGAGYEQYF.

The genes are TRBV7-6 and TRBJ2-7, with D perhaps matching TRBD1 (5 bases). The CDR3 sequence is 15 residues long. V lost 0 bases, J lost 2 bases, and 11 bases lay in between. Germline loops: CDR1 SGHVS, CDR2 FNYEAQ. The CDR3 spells CASSLAAGWTYEQYF. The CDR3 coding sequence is TGTGCCAGCAGCTTAGCGGCAGGGTGGACCTACGAGCAGTACTTC.

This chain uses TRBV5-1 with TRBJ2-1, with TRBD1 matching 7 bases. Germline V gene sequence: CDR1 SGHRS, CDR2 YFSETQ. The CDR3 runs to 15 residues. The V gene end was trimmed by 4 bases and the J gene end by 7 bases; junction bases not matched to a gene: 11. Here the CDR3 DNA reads TGCGCCAGCAGCCTCCCTAGAGACAGGGAGAATGAGCAGTTCTTC. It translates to CASSLPRDRENEQFF. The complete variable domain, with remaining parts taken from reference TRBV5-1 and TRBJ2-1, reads KAGVTQTPRYLIKTRGQQVTLSCSPISGHRSVSWYQQTPGQGLQFLFEYFSETQRNKGNFPGRFSGRQFSNSRSEMNVSTLELGDSALYLCASSLPRDRENEQFFGPGTRLTVL.

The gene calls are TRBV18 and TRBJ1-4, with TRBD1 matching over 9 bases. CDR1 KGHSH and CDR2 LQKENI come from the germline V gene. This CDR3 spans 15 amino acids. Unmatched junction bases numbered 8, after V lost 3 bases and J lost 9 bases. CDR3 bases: TGTGCCAGCTCACCTCTGGACAGGGGAGGGAAAAAACTGTTTTTT. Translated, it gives CASSPLDRGGKKLFF.

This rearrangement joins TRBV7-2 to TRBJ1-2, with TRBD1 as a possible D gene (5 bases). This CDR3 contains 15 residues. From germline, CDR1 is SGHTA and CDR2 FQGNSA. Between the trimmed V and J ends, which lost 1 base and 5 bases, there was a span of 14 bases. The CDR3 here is CASSLVPGVGYGYTF. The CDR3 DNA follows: TGTGCCAGCAGCTTAGTTCCGGGGGTGGGGTATGGCTACACCTTC. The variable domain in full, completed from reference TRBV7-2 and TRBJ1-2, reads GAGVSQSPSNKVTEKGKDVELRCDPISGHTALYWYRQSLGQGLEFLIYFQGNSAPDKSGLPSDRFSAERTGGSVSTLTIQRTQQEDSAVYLCASSLVPGVGYGYTFGSGTRLTVV.

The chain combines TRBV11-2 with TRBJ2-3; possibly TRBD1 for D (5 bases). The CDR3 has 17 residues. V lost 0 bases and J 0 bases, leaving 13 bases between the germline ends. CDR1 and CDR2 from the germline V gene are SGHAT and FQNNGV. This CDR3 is CASSLEGAPRSTDTQYF. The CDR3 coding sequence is TGTGCCAGCAGCTTAGAAGGGGCCCCTCGGAGCACAGATACGCAGTATTTT. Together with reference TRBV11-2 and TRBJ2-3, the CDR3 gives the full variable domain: EAGVAQSPRYKIIEKRQSVAFWCNPISGHATLYWYQQILGQGPKLLIQFQNNGVVDDSQLPKDRFSAERLKGVDSTLKIQPAKLEDSAVYLCASSLEGAPRSTDTQYFGPGTRLTVL.

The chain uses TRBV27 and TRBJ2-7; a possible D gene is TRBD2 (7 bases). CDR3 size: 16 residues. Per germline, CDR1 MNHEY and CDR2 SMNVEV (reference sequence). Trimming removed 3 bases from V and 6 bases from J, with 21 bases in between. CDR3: CASSFQTGGLRGEQYF. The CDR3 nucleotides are TGTGCCAGCAGTTTCCAAACGGGGGGCCTAAGGGGCGAGCAGTACTTC.

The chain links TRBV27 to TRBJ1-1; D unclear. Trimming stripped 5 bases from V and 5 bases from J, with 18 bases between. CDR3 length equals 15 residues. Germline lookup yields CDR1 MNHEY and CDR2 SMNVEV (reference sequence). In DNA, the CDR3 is TGTGCCAGCAGTCCATTGGTGGGGTCGGGGACTGAAGCTTTCTTT. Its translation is CASSPLVGSGTEAFF.

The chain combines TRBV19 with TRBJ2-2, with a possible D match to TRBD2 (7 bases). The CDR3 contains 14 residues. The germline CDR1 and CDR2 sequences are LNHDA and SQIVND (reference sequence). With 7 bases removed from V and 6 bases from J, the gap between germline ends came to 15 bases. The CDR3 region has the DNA TGTGCCAGTATCCAGGGGAGGGGTCCCGGGGAGCTGTTTTTT. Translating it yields CASIQGRGPGELFF.

CDR3 in amino acids: CASSYLPGTGFYEQYF. Here the CDR3 DNA reads TGTGCCAGCAGTTATTTGCCCGGGACAGGGTTTTACGAGCAGTACTTC. V and J are TRBV6-5 and TRBJ2-7, with 9 bases that match TRBD1. V shed 3 bases, J shed 4 bases, and the junction held 10 bases outside the gene matches. Germline CDR1 MNHEY, CDR2 SVGAGI. The CDR3 contains 16 residues.

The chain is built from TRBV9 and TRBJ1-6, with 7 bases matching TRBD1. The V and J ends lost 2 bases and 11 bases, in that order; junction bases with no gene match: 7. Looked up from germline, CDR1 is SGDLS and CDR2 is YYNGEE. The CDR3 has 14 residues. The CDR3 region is CASSVSGGMTPLHF. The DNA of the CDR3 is TGTGCCAGCAGCGTCTCAGGGGGGATGACACCCCTCCACTTT.

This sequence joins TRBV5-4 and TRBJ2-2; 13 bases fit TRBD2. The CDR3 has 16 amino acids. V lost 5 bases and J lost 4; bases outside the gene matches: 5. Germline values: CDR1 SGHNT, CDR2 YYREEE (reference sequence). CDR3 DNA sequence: TGTGCCAGCAGTCTAACTAGCGGGAGGGGCACCGGGGAGCTGTTTTTT. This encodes CASSLTSGRGTGELFF.

DNA for the CDR3: TGTGCCTGGAGGTTTGGAGCGGGGGTTTCCTACGAGCAGTACTTC. Encoded protein: CAWRFGAGVSYEQYF. The chain carries TRBV30 and TRBJ2-7, with 8 positions matching TRBD2. The CDR3 is made up of 15 amino acids. Germline CDR1 and CDR2: GTSNPN and SVGIG (reference sequence). Trimming took 3 bases from V and 1 from J; bases not matched to a gene: 8.

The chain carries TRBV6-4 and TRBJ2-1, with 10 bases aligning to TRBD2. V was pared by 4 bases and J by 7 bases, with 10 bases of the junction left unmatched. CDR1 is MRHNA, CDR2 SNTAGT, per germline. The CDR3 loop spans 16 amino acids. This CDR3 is CASSGSAGGITNEQFF. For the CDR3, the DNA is TGTGCCAGCAGTGGATCAGCGGGAGGGATCACGAATGAGCAGTTCTTC.

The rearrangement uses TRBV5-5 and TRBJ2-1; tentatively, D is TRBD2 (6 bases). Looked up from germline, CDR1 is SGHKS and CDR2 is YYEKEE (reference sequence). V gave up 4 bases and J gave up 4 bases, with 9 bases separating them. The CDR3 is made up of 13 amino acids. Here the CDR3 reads CASSQGTYNEQFF. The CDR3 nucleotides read TGTGCCAGCAGCCAAGGGACTTACAATGAGCAGTTCTTC. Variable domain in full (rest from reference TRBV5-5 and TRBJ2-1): DAGVTQSPTHLIKTRGQQVTLRCSPISGHKSVSWYQQVLGQGPQFIFQYYEKEERGRGNFPDRFSARQFPNYSSELNVNALLLGDSALYLCASSQGTYNEQFFGPGTRLTVL.

The CDR3 here is CASSRDRGVESPLHF. CDR3 nucleotides: TGTGCCAGTAGTCGGGACAGGGGAGTGGAATCACCCCTCCACTTT. The V call is TRBV19, the J call TRBJ1-6, with TRBD1 identical over 10 bases. Germline V gene data show CDR1 as LNHDA and CDR2 as SQIVND (reference sequence). J was trimmed by 10 bases and V by 5 bases; bases with no gene match: 8. This CDR3 is 15 amino acids long.

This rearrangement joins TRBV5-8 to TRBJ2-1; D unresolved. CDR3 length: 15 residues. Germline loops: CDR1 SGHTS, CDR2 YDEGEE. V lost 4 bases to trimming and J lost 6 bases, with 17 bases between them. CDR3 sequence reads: CASSTTVTLINEQFF. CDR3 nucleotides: TGTGCCAGCAGCACCACAGTGACCCTTATCAATGAGCAGTTCTTC.

The CDR3 is CASSPGTTYEQYF. CDR3 bases: TGTGCCAGCAGTCCTGGGACTACTTACGAGCAGTACTTC. J is TRBJ2-7 and V is TRBV2, with TRBD2 matching over 7 bases. V lost 5 bases and J lost 4; bases outside the gene matches: 5. The germline V gene encodes CDR1 SNHLY and CDR2 FYNNEI. The CDR3 consists of 13 residues. Full variable domain (remainder filled in from reference TRBV2 and TRBJ2-7): EPEVTQTPSHQVTQMGQEVILRCVPISNHLYFYWYRQILGQKVEFLVSFYNNEISEKSEIFDDQFSVERPDGSNFTLKIRSTKLEDSAMYFCASSPGTTYEQYFGPGTRLTVT.

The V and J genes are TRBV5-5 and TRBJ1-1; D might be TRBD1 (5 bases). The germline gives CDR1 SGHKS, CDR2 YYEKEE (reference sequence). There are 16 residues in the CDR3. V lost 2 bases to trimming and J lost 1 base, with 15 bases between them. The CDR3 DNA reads TGTGCCAGCAGCTTAGGGCAGGGAAGGGCGAACACTGAAGCTTTCTTT. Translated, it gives CASSLGQGRANTEAFF.

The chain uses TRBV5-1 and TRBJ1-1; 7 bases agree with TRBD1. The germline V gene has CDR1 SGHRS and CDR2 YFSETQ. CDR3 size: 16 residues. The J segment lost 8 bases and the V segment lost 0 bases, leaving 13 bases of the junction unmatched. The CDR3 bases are TGCGCCAGCAGCTTGGCCGACAGGGCGCACAACCTGGAAGCTTTCTTT. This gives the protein CASSLADRAHNLEAFF.